These 25 T cell receptor beta chains share one sample of origin, sequenced in a study of response to subunit inactivated influenza vaccine. Via MiXCR, TCRdb re-called the RT-PCR reads, giving one row per CDR3 protein. The data hold about 520,000 distinct CDR3 sequences, with about 25% observed a single time. Material: CD4+ T cells sorted from PBMCs, obtained roughly 5 days after vaccination. Receptor source: a man aged 45-65 years who received an inactivated influenza vaccine.

The chain combines TRBV10-3 with TRBJ2-1, with D unresolved. Deletions cut 4 bases from V and 0 bases from J, with 10 bases between. The length of the CDR3 is 15 residues. Germline V gives CDR1 ENHRY, CDR2 SYGVKD. The CDR3 region is CAISATELSYNEQFF. The CDR3 DNA sequence: TGTGCCATCAGTGCTACAGAGCTCTCCTACAATGAGCAGTTCTTC.

Many counts were recorded for this clonotype. The germline gene is not matched at one end of the junction; a read error may be the cause. This rearrangement joins TRBV12-3 or TRBV12-4 to TRBJ2-1, with 9 bases lining up with TRBD2. The CDR3 totals 12 residues. CDR3 sequence reads: CASSLAGYEQFF. The DNA of the CDR3 is TGTGCCAGCAGTCTAGCGGGATATGAGCAGTTCTTC.

This clonotype has a handful of counts. The chain combines TRBV4-3 with TRBJ2-2; D is unresolved. The CDR3 has 16 residues. Trimming cost V 0 bases and J 3 bases, with 11 bases left between them. CDR1 is LGHNA and CDR2 is YSLEER in the germline V gene. The CDR3 sequence: CASSQEPQQYTGELFF. The CDR3 nucleotides read TGCGCCAGCAGCCAAGAACCACAGCAATACACCGGGGAGCTGTTTTTT.

This clonotype was seen repeatedly, ten times or more. CDR3: CASSLSLAGVQTDTQYF. CDR3 nucleotide sequence: TGTGCCAGCAGTTTATCACTAGCGGGAGTTCAAACAGATACGCAGTATTTT. The chain couples TRBV28 to TRBJ2-3; TRBD2 aligns across 11 bases. CDR1 is MDHEN and CDR2 is SYDVKM in the germline V gene. With V trimmed by 1 base and J by 3 bases, 6 bases remained unmatched. The CDR3 length is 17 residues.

The genes are TRBV12-3 or TRBV12-4 and TRBJ2-1; TRBD1 matches 9 bases. The CDR3 sequence is 16 residues long. With 5 bases clipped from V and 1 base from J, the junction kept 6 bases outside the gene matches. CDR3 coding DNA: TGTGCCAGCAGTCCAGGACAGGGGTTGTCCTACAATGAGCAGTTCTTC. As protein: CASSPGQGLSYNEQFF.

The chain is built from TRBV24-1 and TRBJ1-5, with D tentatively TRBD1 (6 bases). The CDR3 length is 14 residues. In germline, CDR1 is KGHDR, CDR2 SFDVKD. Trimming shortened V by 2 bases and J by 12 bases, and 16 bases separated the two germline ends. CDR3 DNA sequence: TGTGCCACCAGTGATTCTTGGACAGAAGGTCTCCAGCATTTT. This translates into CATSDSWTEGLQHF.

The chain joins TRBV6-2 or TRBV6-3 to TRBJ2-2, with D hard to call. V was cut by 8 bases and J by 4 bases, with 14 bases left in between. The germline gives CDR1 MNHEY, CDR2 SVGEGT. The CDR3 is 14 residues long. In DNA, the CDR3 is TGTGCCAGCGTATACAGCCCCACCACCGGGGAGCTGTTTTTT. It translates to CASVYSPTTGELFF.

This clonotype was observed a handful of times. V is TRBV12-3 or TRBV12-4 and J is TRBJ2-2; 7 nucleotides agree with TRBD2. There are 13 residues in the CDR3. The ends lost 8 bases at V and 3 bases at J; junction bases unmatched: 3. Here the CDR3 DNA reads TGTGCCAGCGGGAGGGAGTACACCGGGGAGCTGTTTTTT. It is translated as CASGREYTGELFF.

This clonotype has at least ten counts. The rearrangement joins TRBV5-5 to TRBJ2-7; 9 bases are shared with TRBD1. V was clipped by 0 bases and J by 4 bases; unmatched bases: 8. This CDR3 region has 16 residues. Germline assignment: CDR1 SGHKS and CDR2 YYEKEE (reference sequence). The CDR3 sequence is CASSLATGGAEYEQYF. The DNA for the CDR3 is TGTGCCAGCAGCTTGGCTACAGGGGGCGCAGAGTACGAGCAGTACTTC. The variable domain in full, with the rest retrieved from reference TRBV5-5 and TRBJ2-7, is DAGVTQSPTHLIKTRGQQVTLRCSPISGHKSVSWYQQVLGQGPQFIFQYYEKEERGRGNFPDRFSARQFPNYSSELNVNALLLGDSALYLCASSLATGGAEYEQYFGPGTRLTVT.

This clonotype was seen more than once but under ten times. The chain carries TRBV5-1 and TRBJ1-6; 7 bases align to TRBD1. Germline V lookup: CDR1 SGHRS, CDR2 YFSETQ. This CDR3 is 15 amino acids long. With V trimmed by 3 bases and J by 5 bases, 5 bases remained unmatched. The CDR3 reads CASSSGTVNNSPLHF. DNA of the CDR3: TGCGCCAGCAGCTCCGGGACAGTCAATAATTCACCCCTCCACTTT.

The chain recombines TRBV12-3 or TRBV12-4 with TRBJ2-7; 9 nucleotides line up with TRBD2. Losses at the gene ends were 3 bases for V and 4 bases for J; bases not matched to a gene: 13. This CDR3 spans 17 amino acids. The CDR3 nucleotides are TGTGCCAGCAGTTTGGGTCAGGCGGGGGGGAACGTTTACGAGCAGTACTTC. Translating it yields CASSLGQAGGNVYEQYF.

CDR3: CASSHPLDGGSDTGELFF. DNA for the CDR3: TGCGCCAGCAGCCACCCGCTGGATGGGGGTTCAGACACCGGGGAGCTGTTTTTT. The rearrangement joins TRBV4-3 to TRBJ2-2; D might be TRBD1 or TRBD2, each matching 5 bases. The CDR3 covers 18 residues. V lost 3 bases to trimming and J lost 3 bases, with 20 bases between them. Germline-derived CDR1 and CDR2 are LGHNA and YSLEER.

The chain recombines TRBV18 with TRBJ2-1; D gene unclear. Germline V gene data show CDR1 as KGHSH and CDR2 as LQKENI. Trimming removed 6 bases from V and 4 bases from J, with 10 bases in between. The CDR3 totals 13 residues. The CDR3 protein is CASSFSTYNEQFF. CDR3 sequence (DNA): TGTGCCAGCTCCTTTTCCACGTACAATGAGCAGTTCTTC.

V is TRBV10-3 and J is TRBJ2-7; no reliable D call. The V end lost 9 bases, the J end lost 5 bases, and 17 bases lay between the germline ends. Germline V gene sequence: CDR1 ENHRY, CDR2 SYGVKD. The CDR3 runs 13 residues. The DNA of the CDR3 is TGTGCCATTTCGGTCGGCCTTAGGGACGAGCAGTACTTC. This encodes CAISVGLRDEQYF.

This clonotype appeared many times. The chain carries TRBV5-6 and TRBJ2-3; TRBD2 aligns across 12 bases. CDR3 size: 18 residues. The germline V gene encodes CDR1 SGHDT and CDR2 YYEEEE. Trimming removed 1 base from V and 4 bases from J; junction bases left unmatched: 10. As DNA, the CDR3 is TGTGCCAGCAGCTTGTATGGAGTGACTAGCGGGAGTTCAGATACGCAGTATTTT. This sequence encodes CASSLYGVTSGSSDTQYF.

This clonotype was observed a handful of times. The rearrangement joins TRBV7-9 to TRBJ1-4; the match to TRBD1 covers 8 bases. This CDR3 has 16 amino acids. The V gene end was trimmed by 6 bases and the J gene end by 0 bases; junction bases not matched to a gene: 6. Germline loops: CDR1 SEHNR, CDR2 FQNEAQ (reference sequence). The CDR3 is CASRPTGGATNEKLFF. The CDR3 DNA reads TGTGCCAGCAGACCTACAGGGGGTGCAACTAATGAAAAACTGTTTTTT.

This clonotype has just a few counts. This chain uses TRBV20-1 with TRBJ2-5; perhaps TRBD1 as D (6 bases). Trimming left V 1 base short and J 9 bases short, with 15 bases between. Germline-derived CDR1 and CDR2 are DFQATT and SNEGSKA (reference sequence). This CDR3 has 13 amino acids. CDR3 nucleotides: TGCAGTGCTAGAGTTGAAGTCAAGGGGGCCCAGTACTTC. Its protein product is CSARVEVKGAQYF.

The sample holds a few counts of this clonotype. The chain combines TRBV6-5 with TRBJ1-3, with D maybe TRBD1 (5 bases). V was shortened by 4 bases and J by 0 bases, with 16 bases between the two germline ends. The CDR3 totals 17 residues. Germline CDR1 is MNHEY and CDR2 is SVGAGI. CDR3 residues: CASSSFRDRSSGNTIYF. In DNA, the CDR3 is TGTGCCAGCAGTTCGTTCCGGGACCGGAGCTCTGGAAACACCATATATTTT.

The table lists this clonotype with many counts. The CDR3: CASSLEGGQETQYF. The CDR3 DNA is TGCGCCAGCAGCTTGGAGGGCGGACAAGAGACCCAGTACTTC. This chain uses TRBV5-1 with TRBJ2-5, with D unclear. V gave up 0 bases and J gave up 2 bases, with 8 bases separating them. CDR3 length: 14 residues. Germline CDR1 reads SGHRS; CDR2 reads YFSETQ.

This clonotype was seen repeatedly, ten times or more. V gene TRBV10-3 combines with J gene TRBJ1-1, with no clear D. Deletions cut 4 bases from V and 3 bases from J, with 9 bases between. Germline V gene data show CDR1 as ENHRY and CDR2 as SYGVKD. The CDR3 extends over 13 amino acids. CDR3 sequence reads: CAISGRLDTEAFF. The CDR3 coding sequence is TGTGCCATCAGTGGACGCCTGGACACTGAAGCTTTCTTT.

This sequence joins TRBV7-3 and TRBJ2-2, with a possible D match to TRBD2 (6 bases). The CDR3 is 16 amino acids. Trimming pared 5 bases from V and 8 bases from J, leaving 21 bases between. Germline V CDR1 and CDR2: SGHTA, FQGTGA. The CDR3 DNA reads TGTGCCAGCAGCCTTAATTCGGGAGTAAAGCATGGGGAGCTGTTTTTT. Its protein product is CASSLNSGVKHGELFF. The entire variable domain, with the rest obtained from reference TRBV7-3 and TRBJ2-2, is as follows: GAGVSQTPSNKVTEKGKYVELRCDPISGHTALYWYRQSLGQGPEFLIYFQGTGAADDSGLPNDRFFAVRPEGSVSTLKIQRTERGDSAVYLCASSLNSGVKHGELFFGEGSRLTVL.

The table lists this clonotype with many counts. This rearrangement joins TRBV4-1 to TRBJ2-7, with D unclear. This CDR3 spans 13 amino acids. Germline V CDR1 and CDR2: MGHRA, YSYEKL. Trimming removed 0 bases at V and 4 bases at J, with 7 bases between. CDR3 DNA sequence: TGCGCCAGCAGCCAAGATTGGGGATACGAGCAGTACTTC. Its protein product is CASSQDWGYEQYF.

The chain combines TRBV24-1 with TRBJ2-6; D unclear. CDR3 length: 13 amino acids. V lost 9 bases and J 4 bases, leaving 9 bases between the germline ends. CDR1 and CDR2 from the germline V gene are KGHDR and SFDVKD. CDR3 sequence: CATQGPGANVLTF. CDR3 nucleotides: TGTGCCACCCAAGGTCCCGGGGCCAACGTCCTGACTTTC.

This clonotype has more than one count but fewer than ten. The chain is built from TRBV27 and TRBJ2-1; D is unclear. Between the trimmed V and J ends, which lost 5 bases and 6 bases, there was a span of 17 bases. The CDR3 loop spans 15 amino acids. Germline CDR1 MNHEY, CDR2 SMNVEV (reference sequence). The CDR3 loop is CASSRDGFAFNEQFF. The CDR3 DNA is TGTGCCAGCAGTCGAGACGGTTTTGCATTCAATGAGCAGTTCTTC.

The chain uses TRBV5-1 and TRBJ1-4, with a weak D call TRBD1 (5 bases). V was cut by 4 bases and J by 7 bases, with 11 bases left in between. The CDR3 is 13 amino acids. CDR1 is SGHRS and CDR2 is YFSETQ in the germline V gene. The CDR3 loop is CASSPDQGEKLFF. CDR3 bases: TGCGCCAGCAGCCCCGATCAGGGTGAAAAACTGTTTTTT. Variable domain in full (rest from reference TRBV5-1 and TRBJ1-4): KAGVTQTPRYLIKTRGQQVTLSCSPISGHRSVSWYQQTPGQGLQFLFEYFSETQRNKGNFPGRFSGRQFSNSRSEMNVSTLELGDSALYLCASSPDQGEKLFFGSGTQLSVL.